Listed below are T cell receptor beta chains from one sample, sequenced in a study of OX40 agonist ivuxolimab in advanced cancers. TCRdb's table, derived via immunoSEQ multiplex PCR, lists solely in-frame clones and lacks some. The sample lists about 89,000 clones; around 92% were seen once. The source material was CD4+ or CD8+ T cells sorted from blood, sampled in a trial of the OX40 agonist ivuxolimab. The receptors were gathered from an adult with an advanced solid tumor such as melanoma, head and neck, liver or kidney cancer. CDR3s include the opening cysteine and the closing phenylalanine or tryptophan. The D gene is left open where the match is weak.

j_gene,d_gene,v_gene,CDR3aa,CDR3nt
TRBJ1-1,NA,TRBV11-2,CASSPGRGAFF,TGTGCCAGCAGCCCAGGACGGGGGGCTTTCTTT
TRBJ2-4,NA,TRBV7-2,CASSRTRDGIQYF,TGTGCCAGCAGTCGTACGAGGGATGGCATTCAGTACTTC
TRBJ2-1,NA,TRBV4-2,CASSQVAGPNEQFF,TGTGCCAGCAGCCAAGTCGCAGGGCCTAATGAGCAGTTCTTC
TRBJ1-5,TRBD1,TRBV19,CASSGTGAQPQHF,TGTGCCAGTAGTGGGACAGGGGCCCAGCCCCAGCATTTT
TRBJ1-5,NA,TRBV6-4,CASSDKKDQPQHF,TGTGCCAGCAGTGATAAAAAGGATCAGCCCCAGCATTTT
TRBJ1-6,NA,TRBV27,CASSLNNSPLHF,TGTGCCAGCAGTTTAAATAATTCACCCCTCCACTTT
TRBJ2-1,TRBD2,TRBV7-9,CASSLGAGGPPEQFF,TGTGCCAGCAGCTTAGGGGCGGGGGGCCCCCCCGAGCAGTTCTTC
TRBJ2-5,NA,TRBV5-6,CASLAWGQETQYF,TGTGCCAGCCTAGCTTGGGGGCAAGAGACCCAGTACTTC
TRBJ1-1,NA,TRBV28,CASRLTGHTEAFF,TGTGCCAGCAGATTAACAGGCCACACTGAAGCTTTCTTT
TRBJ1-5,TRBD1,TRBV6-5,CASSQYDRAQPQHF,TGTGCCAGCAGTCAATATGACAGGGCGCAGCCCCAGCATTTT
TRBJ1-1,TRBD1,TRBV19,CASSIPPQGFVTEAFF,TGTGCCAGTAGTATCCCTCCACAGGGGTTTGTCACTGAAGCTTTCTTT
TRBJ1-3,NA,TRBV4-2,CASSSTISTVTSGNTIYF,TGTGCCAGCAGTTCCACCATCTCGACCGTGACCTCTGGAAACACCATATATTTT
TRBJ1-2,NA,TRBV5-1,CASSLGARADYGYTF,TGCGCCAGCAGCTTGGGTGCCCGGGCAGATTATGGCTACACCTTC
TRBJ2-4,NA,TRBV6-1,CASSEAWSVVGKNIQYF,TGTGCCAGCAGTGAGGCCTGGTCCGTAGTGGGCAAAAACATTCAGTACTTC
TRBJ2-1,NA,TRBV20-1,CSAAFYNEQFF,TGCAGTGCAGCTTTTTACAATGAGCAGTTCTTC
TRBJ1-1,NA,TRBV27,CASRPVMNTEAFF,TGTGCCAGCAGACCTGTCATGAACACTGAAGCTTTCTTT
TRBJ2-3,NA,TRBV15,CATSRDRATQYF,TGTGCCACCAGCAGAGATCGAGCCACGCAGTATTTT
TRBJ1-5,NA,TRBV5-3,CARSGLYPEPGVGNQPQHF,TGTGCCAGAAGCGGACTCTATCCCGAGCCGGGGGTAGGCAATCAGCCCCAGCATTTT